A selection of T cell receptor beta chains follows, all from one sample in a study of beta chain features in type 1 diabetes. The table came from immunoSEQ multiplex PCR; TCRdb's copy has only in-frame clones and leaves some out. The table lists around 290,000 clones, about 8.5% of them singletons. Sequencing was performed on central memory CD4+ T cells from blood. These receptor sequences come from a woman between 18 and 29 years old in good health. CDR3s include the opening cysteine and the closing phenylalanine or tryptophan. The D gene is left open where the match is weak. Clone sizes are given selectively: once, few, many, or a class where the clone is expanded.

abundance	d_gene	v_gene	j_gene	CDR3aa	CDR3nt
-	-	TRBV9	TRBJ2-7	CASSGGPLGYEQYF	TGTGCCAGCAGCGGCGGGCCCTTAGGCTACGAGCAGTACTTC
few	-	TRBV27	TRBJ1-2	CASRQRGAMAGYTF	TGTGCCAGCAGACAACGGGGGGCTATGGCTGGCTACACCTTC
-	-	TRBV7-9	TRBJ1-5	CASSLAAAGASNQPQHF	TGTGCCAGCAGCTTAGCGGCGGCAGGGGCTAGCAATCAGCCCCAGCATTTT
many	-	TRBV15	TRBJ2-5	CATSRGGDQETQYF	TGTGCCACCAGCAGAGGGGGGGACCAAGAGACCCAGTACTTC
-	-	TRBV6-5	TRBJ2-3	CASSYRQGTDTQYF	TGTGCCAGCAGTTACAGGCAGGGCACAGATACGCAGTATTTT
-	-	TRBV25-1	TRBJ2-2	CASSESYSTGELFF	TGTGCCAGCAGTGAATCATACAGCACCGGGGAGCTGTTTTTT
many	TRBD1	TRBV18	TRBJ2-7	CASSRPGQGAYEQYF	TGTGCCAGCTCACGGCCGGGACAGGGGGCCTACGAGCAGTACTTC
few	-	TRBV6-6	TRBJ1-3	CASRDTGRENTIYF	TGTGCCAGCAGAGATACAGGGAGGGAAAACACCATATATTTT
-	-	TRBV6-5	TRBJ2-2	CASSYSRNTGELFF	TGTGCCAGCAGTTACTCGAGGAACACCGGGGAGCTGTTTTTT
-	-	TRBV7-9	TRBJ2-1	CASSPRARGGVYEQFF	TGTGCCAGCAGCCCCCGGGCCCGGGGAGGTGTCTATGAGCAGTTCTTC
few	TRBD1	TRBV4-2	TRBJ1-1	CASSVGPGGEAFF	TGTGCCAGCAGCGTCGGTCCAGGGGGGGAAGCTTTCTTT
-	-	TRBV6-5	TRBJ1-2	CASSPLGTKHYGYTF	TGTGCCAGCAGTCCCCTGGGCACGAAACACTATGGCTACACCTTC
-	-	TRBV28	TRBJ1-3	CASSLRSSGNTIYF	TGTGCCAGCAGTTTAAGGAGTTCTGGAAACACCATATATTTT
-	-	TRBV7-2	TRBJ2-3	CASSLDSGSTDTQYF	TGTGCCAGCAGCCTCGATAGCGGATCCACAGATACGCAGTATTTT
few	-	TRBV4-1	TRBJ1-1	CASSQQGSTEAFF	TGCGCCAGCAGCCAACAGGGTTCCACTGAAGCTTTCTTT
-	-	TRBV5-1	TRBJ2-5	CASSLTGAGETQYF	TGCGCCAGCAGCTTAACAGGGGCGGGGGAGACCCAGTACTTC
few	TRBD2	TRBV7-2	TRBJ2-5	CASSPGGAGETQYF	TGTGCCAGCAGCCCCGGGGGGGCCGGGGAGACCCAGTACTTC
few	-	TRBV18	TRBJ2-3	CASSPPSTDTQYF	TGTGCCAGCTCACCACCGTCGACCGATACGCAGTATTTT
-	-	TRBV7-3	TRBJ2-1	CASSLTPGAYNEQFF	TGTGCCAGCAGCTTAACCCCCGGGGCCTACAATGAGCAGTTCTTC
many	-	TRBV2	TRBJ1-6	CASIMRWGVNSPLHF	TGTGCCAGCATTATGAGGTGGGGCGTAAATTCACCCCTCCACTTT
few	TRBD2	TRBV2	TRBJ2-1	CASSDPIAGGIDEQFF	TGTGCCAGCAGTGATCCCATAGCGGGAGGGATCGATGAGCAGTTCTTC
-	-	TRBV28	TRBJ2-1	CASSFHQALSNEQFF	TGTGCCAGCAGTTTCCACCAGGCTCTGAGTAATGAGCAGTTCTTC
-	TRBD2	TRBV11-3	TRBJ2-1	CASSLNGLAGTYEQFF	TGTGCCAGCAGCTTAAATGGACTAGCGGGAACTTATGAGCAGTTCTTC
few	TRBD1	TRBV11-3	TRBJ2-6	CASSPRDRASGANVLTF	TGTGCCAGCAGCCCCCGGGACAGAGCGTCTGGGGCCAACGTCCTGACTTTC
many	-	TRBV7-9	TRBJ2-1	CASSFSLDEQFF	TGTGCCAGCAGCTTTTCCCTGGATGAGCAGTTCTTC
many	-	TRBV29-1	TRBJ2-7	CSVRQSTYEQYF	TGCAGCGTTCGCCAGAGTACCTACGAGCAGTACTTC
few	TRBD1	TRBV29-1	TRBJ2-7	CSVDAGTGGYEQYF	TGCAGCGTTGACGCCGGGACAGGGGGCTACGAGCAGTACTTC
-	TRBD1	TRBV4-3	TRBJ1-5	CASSQQQGLSQPQHF	TGCGCCAGCAGCCAACAACAGGGGCTCAGTCAGCCCCAGCATTTT
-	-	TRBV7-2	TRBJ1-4	CASSHYAGHEKLFF	TGTGCCAGCAGCCATTATGCCGGGCATGAAAAACTGTTTTTT
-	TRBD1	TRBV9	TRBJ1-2	CASSVQPGTGYGYTF	TGTGCCAGCAGCGTCCAGCCCGGGACAGGGTATGGCTACACCTTC
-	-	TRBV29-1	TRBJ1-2	CSAWTSGGYGYTF	TGCAGCGCATGGACTTCGGGAGGGTATGGCTACACCTTC
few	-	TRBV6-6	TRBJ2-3	CASRRGGLYTDTQYF	TGTGCCAGCCGACGAGGGGGGCTGTACACAGATACGCAGTATTTT
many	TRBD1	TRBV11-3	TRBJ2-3	CASSPDRDTDTQYF	TGTGCCAGCAGCCCGGACAGGGACACAGATACGCAGTATTTT
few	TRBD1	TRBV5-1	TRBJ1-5	CASSLVPTGASNQPQHF	TGCGCCAGCAGCTTGGTACCCACAGGGGCGAGCAATCAGCCCCAGCATTTT
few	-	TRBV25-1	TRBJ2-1	CASSPPLRLQDPSNEQFF	TGTGCCAGCAGTCCACCGCTGAGGCTACAGGACCCTTCGAATGAGCAGTTCTTC
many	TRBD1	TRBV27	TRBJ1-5	CASSGQGGNQPQHF	TGTGCCAGCAGTGGACAGGGCGGCAATCAGCCCCAGCATTTT
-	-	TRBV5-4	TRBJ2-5	CASSRRFQETQYF	TGTGCCAGCAGCCGCCGATTCCAAGAGACCCAGTACTTC
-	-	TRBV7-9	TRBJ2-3	CASSPWGGGAHTQYF	TGTGCCAGCAGCCCCTGGGGGGGCGGGGCACATACGCAGTATTTT
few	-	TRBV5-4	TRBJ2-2	CASSPGAGVTGELFF	TGTGCCAGCAGCCCTGGGGCCGGGGTCACCGGGGAGCTGTTTTTT
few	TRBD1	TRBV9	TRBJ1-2	CASSSPKRGQGAFGYTF	TGTGCCAGCAGCTCCCCCAAAAGGGGACAGGGGGCATTTGGCTACACCTTC
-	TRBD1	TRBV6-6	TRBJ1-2	CASSTRQGMNYGYTF	TGTGCCAGCAGTACGCGACAGGGAATGAACTATGGCTACACCTTC
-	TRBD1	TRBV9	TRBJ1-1	CASSGYRGENTEAFF	TGTGCCAGCAGCGGGTACAGGGGGGAGAACACTGAAGCTTTCTTT
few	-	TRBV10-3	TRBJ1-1	CAISVEERTEAFF	TGTGCCATCAGTGTGGAGGAGAGGACTGAAGCTTTCTTT
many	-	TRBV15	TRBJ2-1	CATSRDLKDEQFF	TGTGCCACCAGCAGAGATCTTAAGGATGAGCAGTTCTTC
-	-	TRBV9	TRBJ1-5	CASSVGGFGNQPQHF	TGTGCCAGCAGCGTAGGGGGGTTCGGCAATCAGCCCCAGCATTTT